Listed below are T cell receptor beta chains from one sample, sequenced in a study of OX40 agonist ivuxolimab in advanced cancers. Assay used: immunoSEQ multiplex PCR; TCRdb lists only in-frame clones, some missing. The sample lists 55,000 to 75,000 clones, about 85% occurring once. The specimen comprised CD4+ or CD8+ T cells sorted from blood, sampled in a trial of the OX40 agonist ivuxolimab. The receptors originated from an adult with an advanced solid tumor such as melanoma, head and neck, liver or kidney cancer. Both conserved end residues are part of each CDR3. The D gene is left open where the match is weak. Size tells how often a clone was seen (once, few, many) or the class of an expanded clone, and some rows leave it out.

>TRBD2|NA|TRBV5-6|TRBJ2-3
CASSFRPSGSTDTQYF
TGTGCCAGCAGCTTCCGGCCTAGCGGCAGCACAGATACGCAGTATTTT
>NA|NA|TRBV2|TRBJ1-1
CASSGQVNTEAFF
TGTGCCAGCAGTGGACAGGTGAACACTGAAGCTTTCTTT
>TRBD2|NA|TRBV11-2|TRBJ2-1
CASSPRILAGGFMDEQFF
TGTGCCAGCAGCCCCAGAATACTAGCGGGGGGATTCATGGATGAGCAGTTCTTC
>TRBD2|few|TRBV15|TRBJ2-5
CATSRDIAGGGRETQYF
TGTGCCACCAGCAGAGATATTGCGGGGGGGGGCCGAGAGACCCAGTACTTC
>NA|NA|TRBV5-1|TRBJ2-7
CASSPAGRGYEQYF
TGCGCCAGCAGCCCCGCGGGACGGGGGTACGAGCAGTACTTC
>TRBD1|few|TRBV19|TRBJ2-5
CASSRTGDIQETQYF
TGTGCCAGTAGCAGGACAGGAGATATTCAAGAGACCCAGTACTTC
>NA|once|TRBV19|TRBJ2-2
CASSHSGETGELFF
TGTGCCAGTAGCCACTCAGGGGAAACCGGGGAGCTGTTTTTT
>TRBD1|NA|TRBV7-6|TRBJ2-5
CASSRRTGQETQYF
TGTGCCAGCAGCCGTAGGACAGGTCAAGAGACCCAGTACTTC
>NA|NA|TRBV29-1|TRBJ2-1
CSVESLYDGAGEQFF
TGCAGCGTTGAGTCCCTATACGACGGGGCGGGTGAGCAGTTCTTC
>NA|NA|TRBV19|TRBJ1-1
CASSLTRGRNTEAFF
TGTGCCAGTAGTCTGACGAGGGGGAGGAACACTGAAGCTTTCTTT
>NA|many|TRBV2|TRBJ1-6
CASSEGGRSPLHF
TGTGCCAGCAGTGAAGGGGGGCGGTCACCCCTCCACTTT
>NA|NA|TRBV9|TRBJ2-2
CASSVATKTNTGELFF
TGTGCCAGCAGCGTAGCTACGAAGACGAACACCGGGGAGCTGTTTTTT
>NA|NA|TRBV4-2|TRBJ2-7
CASSQDASPDDSYEQYF
TGTGCCAGCAGCCAAGATGCTTCTCCGGACGACTCCTACGAGCAGTACTTC
>TRBD2|once|TRBV27|TRBJ2-3
CASSSYRTSGSTDTQYF
TGTGCCAGCAGTTCCTATAGGACTAGCGGGAGCACAGATACGCAGTATTTT
>TRBD1|few|TRBV19|TRBJ1-5
CASSIGQVGNQPQHF
TGTGCCAGTAGTATCGGACAGGTCGGTAATCAGCCCCAGCATTTT
>NA|NA|TRBV4-2|TRBJ1-2
CASSPSSGDYGYTF
TGTGCCAGCAGCCCCTCCTCGGGGGACTATGGCTACACCTTC
>NA|NA|TRBV9|TRBJ2-7
CASSVEGRDEQYF
TGTGCCAGCAGCGTAGAGGGCAGGGACGAGCAGTACTTC
>NA|NA|TRBV18|TRBJ1-2
CASSPFRRGSTENGYTF
TGTGCCAGCTCACCATTCAGGCGGGGGTCCACGGAGAATGGCTACACCTTC
>NA|NA|TRBV2|TRBJ1-2
CARTPGNYGYTF
TGTGCCCGAACCCCGGGGAACTATGGCTACACCTTC
>NA|NA|TRBV25-1|TRBJ1-5
CASSVGGQPQHF
TGTGCCAGCAGTGTGGGGGGTCAGCCCCAGCATTTT
>TRBD2|few|TRBV5-1|TRBJ2-3
CASTTRTSGRTDTQYF
TGCGCCAGCACCACACGAACTAGCGGGAGAACAGATACGCAGTATTTT
>NA|NA|TRBV4-3|TRBJ1-6
CASSQVGVESSPLHF
TGCGCCAGCAGCCAAGTAGGGGTCGAAAGTTCACCCCTCCACTTT
>NA|NA|TRBV28|TRBJ2-3
CASSHDRGGGRTDTQYF
TGTGCCAGCAGCCACGACCGGGGAGGGGGGCGGACAGATACGCAGTATTTT
>TRBD2|NA|TRBV28|TRBJ2-1
CASSSIAGISYNEQFF
TGTGCCAGCAGTTCCATAGCGGGGATCTCCTACAATGAGCAGTTCTTC
>NA|NA|TRBV27|TRBJ2-5
CASSLYGSRETQYF
TGTGCCAGCAGTTTATACGGTAGCCGGGAGACCCAGTACTTC
>TRBD1|NA|TRBV6-1|TRBJ2-5
CASSAPGQHQYSPQETQYF
TGTGCCAGCAGTGCGCCGGGACAGCATCAATACTCCCCGCAAGAGACCCAGTACTTC
>TRBD1|NA|TRBV4-3|TRBJ1-4
CASSPGQGTKLFF
TGCGCCAGCAGCCCGGGACAGGGGACCAAACTGTTTTTT
>NA|NA|TRBV18|TRBJ2-2
CASSPPGVPNTGELFF
TGTGCCAGCTCACCACCTGGAGTACCTAACACCGGGGAGCTGTTTTTT
>NA|NA|TRBV19|TRBJ1-2
CASAKQVFYGYTF
TGTGCCAGCGCTAAGCAGGTTTTCTATGGCTACACCTTC
>TRBD1|once|TRBV27|TRBJ2-1
CASRPTGGALTNEQFF
TGTGCCAGCAGACCGACAGGGGGCGCACTTACCAATGAGCAGTTCTTC
>NA|NA|TRBV6-5|TRBJ2-3
CASSYLGLAGTDTQYF
TGTGCCAGCAGTTACCTCGGACTCGCCGGCACAGATACGCAGTATTTT
>TRBD1|NA|TRBV19|TRBJ1-2
CASSPTGELNYGYTF
TGTGCCAGTAGCCCAACAGGGGAGTTGAACTATGGCTACACCTTC
>TRBD2|NA|TRBV11-2|TRBJ2-3
CASSLVGGTSDTQYF
TGTGCCAGCAGCTTAGTCGGGGGGACCTCAGATACGCAGTATTTT
>NA|NA|TRBV7-9|TRBJ1-2
CASSLWEGSSYGYTF
TGTGCCAGCAGCTTATGGGAAGGGAGTAGCTATGGCTACACCTTC
>NA|NA|TRBV15|TRBJ2-7
CATSRDRGGGIASYEQYF
TGTGCCACCAGCAGAGATCGGGGCGGCGGGATTGCCAGCTACGAGCAGTACTTC
>NA|NA|TRBV4-3|TRBJ1-3
CASSQGGGLGGNTIYF
TGCGCCAGCAGCCAGGGTGGAGGGCTGGGTGGAAACACCATATATTTT
>TRBD1|NA|TRBV28|TRBJ2-7
CASSLIGGRLPYEQYF
TGTGCCAGCAGTTTAATAGGGGGCAGGTTACCCTACGAGCAGTACTTC
>NA|NA|TRBV19|TRBJ1-1
CASSPRHTVGTEAFF
TGTGCCAGTAGTCCGCGCCACACGGTAGGGACTGAAGCTTTCTTT
>TRBD2|NA|TRBV13|TRBJ2-2
CASSPSGKNTGELFF
TGTGCCAGCAGCCCTAGCGGGAAGAACACCGGGGAGCTGTTTTTT
>NA|NA|TRBV7-9|TRBJ2-6
CASSLDSWDGANVLTF
TGTGCCAGCAGCTTAGATTCCTGGGATGGGGCCAACGTCCTGACTTTC
>TRBD1|few|TRBV27|TRBJ2-3
CASRYPGQGTDTQYF
TGTGCCAGCAGATATCCGGGACAGGGCACAGATACGCAGTATTTT
>TRBD1|NA|TRBV29-1|TRBJ1-2
CSVDRGQDGYTF
TGCAGCGTCGACAGGGGGCAAGACGGCTACACCTTC